Below, 8 T cell receptor beta chains from the same sample are listed, as sequenced in a study of cytomegalovirus exposure and HLA in healthy donors. TCRdb's copy holds only in-frame clones and misses some; the assay was immunoSEQ multiplex PCR. The repertoire includes about 110,000 clones, around 87% of them detected once, and 1.4% sits in the top ten. Source material: PBMCs. The receptors shown here come from a woman aged 25 to 39 in good health and CMV-seropositive.

The chain is built from TRBV28 and TRBJ1-5, with 8 bases that match TRBD1. The CDR3 is 15 amino acids. Germline V gene lookup returns CDR1 MDHEN and CDR2 SYDVKM. The V gene end was trimmed by 5 bases and the J gene end by 7 bases; junction bases not matched to a gene: 10. CDR3 nucleotide sequence: TGTGCCAGCAGTCTTCCGACAGGGGAGGAACAGCCCCAGCATTTT. This sequence encodes CASSLPTGEEQPQHF.

This clone was recorded only once. CDR3 loop: CATSTSGVGNEQFF. The CDR3, as DNA: TGTGCCACTTCAACTAGCGGGGTGGGGAATGAGCAGTTCTTC. The chain links TRBV2 to TRBJ2-1; 10 bases map to TRBD2. The CDR3 covers 14 residues. Trimming cost V 10 bases and J 7 bases; bases outside gene matches: 10. Germline CDR1 and CDR2: SNHLY and FYNNEI.

The chain employs TRBV27 and TRBJ1-2, with 7 bases identical to TRBD1. The CDR3 has 14 amino acids. V was clipped by 5 bases and J by 3 bases; unmatched bases: 6. CDR1 and CDR2 from the germline V gene are MNHEY and SMNVEV (reference sequence). This CDR3 is CASSPWTGHYGYTF. CDR3 sequence (DNA): TGTGCCAGCAGTCCGTGGACAGGCCACTATGGCTACACCTTC.

The genes are TRBV2 and TRBJ2-2; a possible D gene is TRBD2 (5 bases). V lost 6 bases and J 0 bases, leaving 11 bases between the germline ends. This CDR3 has 15 residues. Germline CDR1 reads SNHLY; CDR2 reads FYNNEI. Here the CDR3 DNA reads TGTGCCAGCAGGGGAGACGCGGCGAACACCGGGGAGCTGTTTTTT. Protein sequence: CASRGDAANTGELFF.

This clone has more than one count but fewer than ten. This chain joins TRBV6-5 and TRBJ1-2, with 7 bases fitting TRBD1. The J segment lost 7 bases and the V segment lost 5 bases, leaving 7 bases of the junction unmatched. This CDR3 is built from 13 residues. The V gene's germline CDR1 is MNHEY and CDR2 SVGAGI. The CDR3 DNA is TGTGCCAGCAGTCGACAGGGCAAGAGTGGCTACACCTTC. Translating it yields CASSRQGKSGYTF.

This clone appeared a single time. The chain links TRBV18 to TRBJ2-7; 7 nucleotides match TRBD1. From germline, CDR1 is KGHSH and CDR2 LQKENI. V lost 2 bases and J lost 3; bases outside the gene matches: 1. CDR3 length equals 13 residues. The CDR3 DNA sequence: TGTGCCAGCTCACCATGGGACAGCTACGAGCAGTACTTC. Amino acids: CASSPWDSYEQYF.

The chain is built from TRBV15 and TRBJ2-4; the match to TRBD1 covers 7 bases. Germline V gene sequence: CDR1 LNHNV, CDR2 YYDKDF (reference sequence). Trimming at V came to 8 bases and at J to 8 bases, leaving 15 bases not matched to a gene. The CDR3 is 15 residues long. The CDR3 protein is CATAMGDRDVDIQYF. CDR3 DNA sequence: TGTGCCACCGCGATGGGAGACAGGGACGTGGACATTCAGTACTTC.

The chain recombines TRBV4-1 with TRBJ2-7; TRBD1 aligns across 9 bases. This CDR3 spans 18 amino acids. V gave up 2 bases and J gave up 0 bases; unmatched junction bases: 11. Germline CDR1 and CDR2: MGHRA and YSYEKL. DNA for the CDR3: TGCGCCAGCAGCCAACCGGGACAGGGACTCCCCAGCTCCTACGAGCAGTACTTC. This translates into CASSQPGQGLPSSYEQYF.